This T cell receptor beta chain was recorded in a study of T cells after yellow fever vaccination. Study observations and caveats: A small proportion of clonotypes was detected in both the CD4 and CD8 compartments. Highly abundant clonotypes carried over from the bulk population could end up in FACS-sorted repertoires as contaminants.

The authors made TCR cDNA by 5'RACE template switching, adding a universal primer site and UMIs. TCRdb reprocessed the 5' RACE reads with MiXCR, giving one entry per CDR3 protein. The data hold fewer than 400,000 distinct CDR3 sequences, with about 6% observed a single time. This clonotype was detected only a few times. The antigen is undetermined. Germline CDR1 is DFQATT and CDR2 is SNEGSKA (reference sequence). CDR3 length: 14 amino acids. V was shortened by 4 bases and J by 1 base, with 11 bases between the two germline ends. This specimen was PBMCs, taken 5 days after the yellow fever booster vaccination. The chain has TRBV20-1 and TRBJ2-1, with D perhaps matching TRBD2 (6 bases). The receptor's source is a man aged 25-45 years who received the YFV17D yellow fever vaccine. This CDR3 reads CSATSAGSYNEQFF. DNA of the CDR3: TGCAGTGCTACCTCAGCGGGTTCCTACAATGAGCAGTTCTTC.